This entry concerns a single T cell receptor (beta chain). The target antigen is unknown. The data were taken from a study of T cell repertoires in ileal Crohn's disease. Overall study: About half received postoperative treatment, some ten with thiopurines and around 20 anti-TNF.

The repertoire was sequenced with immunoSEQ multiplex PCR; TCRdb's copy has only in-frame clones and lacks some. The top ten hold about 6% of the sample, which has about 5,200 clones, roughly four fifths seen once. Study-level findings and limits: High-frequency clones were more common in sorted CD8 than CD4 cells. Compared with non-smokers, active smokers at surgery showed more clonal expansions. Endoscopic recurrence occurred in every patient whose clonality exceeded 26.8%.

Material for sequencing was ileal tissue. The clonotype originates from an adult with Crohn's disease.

The CDR3 loop reads CASSEDSGVAGNTIYF. The CDR3 DNA reads TGTGCCAGCAGTGAAGATTCCGGGGTGGCTGGAAACACCATATATTTT. J is TRBJ1-3 and V is TRBV2; D is unclear. The CDR3 is 16 residues long. V lost 1 base and J 2 bases, leaving 12 bases between the germline ends. The germline CDR1 and CDR2 sequences are SNHLY and FYNNEI.